Each of the 22 T cell receptor beta chains below was sequenced from the same sample in a study of T cells in Graves' hyperthyroidism and ophthalmopathy. Regions amplified from RNA transcripts were the TCR beta CDR3 regions. First-round RT-PCR targeting the TCR CDR3 was performed with the HTBI primer set. TCRdb itself ran the multiplex PCR reads through MiXCR, one entry per CDR3 protein. Of approximately 380,000 distinct CDR3 sequences listed, around 15% are singletons. Source material: blood. The source of these receptors is a man aged 45 to 65 with Graves' ophthalmopathy.

Remarks on this clonotype: A much larger clone lies a single base off, so this may be a read error. The chain links TRBV28 to TRBJ2-2, with TRBD2 matching 9 bases. From germline, CDR1 is MDHEN and CDR2 SYDVKM. The CDR3 totals 14 residues. Written as DNA, the CDR3 is TGTGACAGCAGGAGCGGGAGGCGGACCGGGGAGCTGTTTTTT. This translates into CDSRSGRRTGELFF.

This clonotype was seen repeatedly, ten times or more. V and J are TRBV28 and TRBJ2-7; TRBD1 is a possible D gene (6 bases). CDR3 length equals 14 residues. Germline CDR1 MDHEN, CDR2 SYDVKM. With 5 bases removed from V and 4 bases from J, the gap between germline ends came to 15 bases. The CDR3 DNA is TGTGCCAGCAGTCCCCAAGGACAGCCTTACGAGCAGTACTTC. Amino acids: CASSPQGQPYEQYF.

This clonotype showed up many times. This rearrangement joins TRBV7-2 to TRBJ1-5; D is possibly TRBD1 (5 bases). The V gene lost 5 bases and the J gene lost 2 bases, with 16 bases spanning the gap. Germline lookup yields CDR1 SGHTA and CDR2 FQGNSA. The CDR3 is made up of 16 amino acids. Written as DNA, the CDR3 is TGTGCCAGCAGCGAAAGACGGGGCCTTGGCAATCAGCCCCAGCATTTT. Amino acids: CASSERRGLGNQPQHF. The full variable domain, its missing parts supplied by reference TRBV7-2 and TRBJ1-5, is GAGVSQSPSNKVTEKGKDVELRCDPISGHTALYWYRQSLGQGLEFLIYFQGNSAPDKSGLPSDRFSAERTGGSVSTLTIQRTQQEDSAVYLCASSERRGLGNQPQHFGDGTRLSIL.

This clonotype has ten or more counts. The gene calls are TRBV7-2 and TRBJ2-7, with TRBD2 as a possible D gene (6 bases). Trimming pared 3 bases from V and 2 bases from J, leaving 14 bases between. This CDR3 comprises 15 residues. The germline V gene encodes CDR1 SGHTA and CDR2 FQGNSA. CDR3 residues: CASSFSAGLTYEQYF. The CDR3 DNA is TGTGCCAGCAGCTTCTCTGCGGGGCTGACCTACGAGCAGTACTTC.

Of note for this clonotype: Given a much more abundant clone one base away, this may be a read error. The J gene is TRBJ2-1, the V gene TRBV2; possibly TRBD2 for D (6 bases). Per the germline V gene, CDR1 is SNHLY and CDR2 is FYNNEI. This CDR3 has 15 amino acids. CDR3 protein: CAISEADGSWYEQFF. In DNA, the CDR3 is TGTGCCATCAGTGAAGCTGACGGGAGCTGGTATGAGCAGTTCTTC.

This clonotype was seen at least ten times. The V gene is TRBV20-1, the J gene TRBJ1-2, with 7 nucleotides matching TRBD1. Trimming cost V 3 bases and J 3 bases; bases outside gene matches: 4. Germline CDR1 is DFQATT and CDR2 is SNEGSKA (reference sequence). There are 13 residues in the CDR3. CDR3 in DNA: TGCAGTGCTAGTAGGGGGCTGGACTATGGCTACACCTTC. This encodes CSASRGLDYGYTF.

This clonotype was seen more than once but under ten times. Written as DNA, the CDR3 is TGTGCCAGTAAATCCAAATCCGGGACAGGGGGTTACCCCTACGGCTACACCTTC. Translation gives CASKSKSGTGGYPYGYTF. The chain couples TRBV19 to TRBJ1-2, with 11 bases that match TRBD1. The CDR3 is made up of 18 amino acids. In germline, CDR1 is LNHDA, CDR2 SQIVND (reference sequence). V gave up 7 bases and J gave up 8 bases; unmatched junction bases: 21.

This sequence joins TRBV10-3 and TRBJ1-2; the D is unclear. CDR1 and CDR2 (germline): ENHRY, SYGVKD. There are 13 residues in the CDR3. V was shortened by 0 bases and J by 8 bases, with 10 bases between the two germline ends. The CDR3 here is CAISESESSGYTF. Here the CDR3 DNA reads TGTGCCATCAGTGAGTCCGAGTCGAGCGGCTACACCTTC.

This clonotype was counted only a few times. V is TRBV29-1 and J is TRBJ2-7; D is perhaps TRBD1 (5 bases). V dropped 5 bases and J dropped 2 bases, with 10 bases sitting between them. Germline CDR1 reads SQVTM; CDR2 reads ANQGSEA. The CDR3 sequence is 12 residues long. CDR3 in DNA: TGCAGCGTTTCCGACAGAGCCTACGAGCAGTACTTC. Translating gives CSVSDRAYEQYF.

This clonotype was counted ten times or more. The chain has TRBV10-3 and TRBJ2-1; 12 bases match TRBD2. Germline CDR1 is ENHRY and CDR2 is SYGVKD. V gave up 3 bases and J gave up 0 bases; unmatched junction bases: 9. The CDR3 runs to 19 residues. In nucleotides, the CDR3 is TGTGCCATCAGTGACCTAGCGGGAGGGCCCTCGGGCTCCTACAATGAGCAGTTCTTC. Translated: CAISDLAGGPSGSYNEQFF.

This clonotype was recorded a few times. The V and J genes are TRBV7-2 and TRBJ1-3; D might be TRBD1 (5 bases). V gave up 6 bases and J gave up 4 bases, with 16 bases separating them. The length of the CDR3 is 15 residues. CDR1 SGHTA and CDR2 FQGNSA come from the germline V gene. This CDR3 is CASSRIGTPGNTIYF. CDR3 sequence (DNA): TGTGCCAGCAGTCGAATAGGGACTCCCGGAAACACCATATATTTT.

This clonotype appeared many times. V and J are TRBV20-1 and TRBJ1-4; D call uncertain. Germline V CDR1 and CDR2: DFQATT, SNEGSKA (reference sequence). CDR3 length: 12 residues. The ends were cut back, 0 bases at V and 5 bases at J, with 4 bases in the middle. DNA of the CDR3: TGCAGTGCTAGAGACCAAAATGAAAAACTGTTTTTT. Encoded protein: CSARDQNEKLFF.

This clonotype was recorded at least ten times. The chain combines TRBV5-1 with TRBJ2-3; the match to TRBD2 covers 7 bases. The CDR3 spans 15 residues. The V segment lost 7 bases and the J segment 5 bases; nucleotides outside the gene matches: 13. The germline gives CDR1 SGHRS, CDR2 YFSETQ. In nucleotides, the CDR3 is TGCGCCAGCTCTCTCCGGGGAGGGAGGGGAGATACGCAGTATTTT. Its protein is CASSLRGGRGDTQYF.

This clonotype was detected a few times. This sequence joins TRBV10-2 and TRBJ1-6, with TRBD1 matching over 12 bases. With V trimmed by 6 bases and J by 10 bases, 4 bases remained unmatched. The CDR3 extends over 14 amino acids. Germline-derived CDR1 and CDR2 are WSHSY and SAAADI. CDR3 nucleotides: TGCGCCAGCAGCGGGGGGACAGGGGGCTCACCCCTCCACTTT. Translating it yields CASSGGTGGSPLHF.

The V and J genes are TRBV30 and TRBJ2-5; D is unresolved. The germline CDR1 and CDR2 sequences are GTSNPN and SVGIG (reference sequence). Trimming shortened V by 0 bases and J by 6 bases, and 11 bases separated the two germline ends. The CDR3 totals 13 residues. This CDR3 is CAWSVGLKKTQYF. For the CDR3, the DNA is TGTGCCTGGAGTGTAGGCCTCAAAAAGACCCAGTACTTC. Based on the CDR3 plus reference TRBV30 and TRBJ2-5, the full variable domain is SQTIHQWPATLVQPVGSPLSLECTVEGTSNPNLYWYRQAAGRGLQLLFYSVGIGQISSEVPQNLSASRPQDRQFILSSKKLLLSDSGFYLCAWSVGLKKTQYFGPGTRLLVL.

In this sample, this clonotype turned up a few times. The rearrangement joins TRBV29-1 to TRBJ2-2, with 11 bases that match TRBD2. CDR1 is SQVTM and CDR2 is ANQGSEA in the germline V gene. Trimming took 4 bases from V and 6 from J; bases not matched to a gene: 4. The CDR3 length is 14 residues. This CDR3 reads CSVVISGRAGELFF. CDR3 nucleotide sequence: TGCAGCGTTGTGATTAGCGGGAGGGCCGGGGAGCTGTTTTTT.

In this sample, this clonotype turned up a few times. This chain connects TRBV7-2 to TRBJ2-1, with D possibly TRBD1 on 6 matching bases. The CDR3 covers 14 residues. CDR1 and CDR2 (germline): SGHTA, FQGNSA. Trimming removed 3 bases at V and 2 bases at J, with 8 bases between. The CDR3 is CASSFGGPYNEQFF. The CDR3 region has the DNA TGTGCCAGCAGCTTTGGGGGCCCCTACAATGAGCAGTTCTTC.

This clonotype was counted many times. The chain recombines TRBV20-1 with TRBJ2-1, with D maybe TRBD2 (5 bases). CDR3 size: 15 residues. V was trimmed by 3 bases and J by 7 bases, leaving 19 bases between them. CDR1 and CDR2 (germline): DFQATT, SNEGSKA (reference sequence). CDR3 sequence (DNA): TGCAGTGCTAGGGCTGCCGGGATCGTCTCAAATGAGCAGTTCTTC. Translated, it gives CSARAAGIVSNEQFF.

The sample holds many counts of this clonotype. The chain has TRBV12-3 or TRBV12-4 and TRBJ2-5; D could derive from TRBD1 or TRBD2 (5 bases each). V lost 8 bases, J lost 2 bases, and 18 bases lay in between. The CDR3 totals 15 residues. DNA for the CDR3: TGTGCCAGCCAAACCCGGGACCTAGGACAAGAGACCCAGTACTTC. This translates into CASQTRDLGQETQYF.

The chain recombines TRBV29-1 with TRBJ2-3; 14 nucleotides align to TRBD2. The CDR3 extends over 17 amino acids. Germline V gives CDR1 SQVTM, CDR2 ANQGSEA. V lost 6 bases to trimming and J lost 1 base; unmatched junction nucleotides: 9. In DNA, the CDR3 is TGCAGCGTCGCCGGGACTAGCGGGAGCCGAGGCACAGATACGCAGTATTTT. Translated, it gives CSVAGTSGSRGTDTQYF.

The chain combines TRBV10-3 with TRBJ2-6; D is possibly TRBD1 (6 bases). Trimming stripped 4 bases from V and 4 bases from J, with 11 bases between. The CDR3 is made up of 15 amino acids. Germline values: CDR1 ENHRY, CDR2 SYGVKD. The CDR3: CAISGQDFGANVLTF. The CDR3 DNA sequence: TGTGCCATCAGTGGACAGGATTTCGGGGCCAACGTCCTGACTTTC.

This clonotype was observed a few times. V is TRBV5-1 and J is TRBJ2-3, with a tentative D call TRBD1 (6 bases). Germline V gene data show CDR1 as SGHRS and CDR2 as YFSETQ. The CDR3 is made up of 15 amino acids. Trimming stripped 3 bases from V and 3 bases from J, with 14 bases between. The CDR3 nucleotides are TGCGCCAGCAGCTCAACAGGGATGGTTACAGATACGCAGTATTTT. Translated, it gives CASSSTGMVTDTQYF.